The T cell receptor (beta chain) described here comes from a study of pediatric ulcerative colitis. General study points: No controls had the two rectal clonotypes shared by ulcerative colitis patients.

The diagnostic colonoscopy in ulcerative colitis patients preceded any immunosuppressive treatment. Note on this clone: Antigen unknown.

Germline CDR1 MNHNS, CDR2 SASEGT. The CDR3 sequence is 11 residues long. The ends were cut back, 4 bases at V and 7 bases at J, with 7 bases in the middle. Sequencing depth was up to 500,000 reads per sample. TCRdb's copy holds only in-frame clones and misses some; the assay was immunoSEQ multiplex PCR. The data hold 55,000 to 80,000 clones, with 70% to 85% observed a single time. The chain combines TRBV6-1 with TRBJ1-2, with D unclear. The sequence came from a boy younger than 18 with moderate ulcerative colitis. Sequenced input: blood. DNA of the CDR3: TGTGCCAGCAGTGTGGGCCTTGGCTACACCTTC. This codes for CASSVGLGYTF.